This TCR beta chain was identified in a study of regulatory T cells in long-lasting Graves disease. Study-level background: For a period under 3 months, newly diagnosed Graves' patients had taken antithyroid drugs.

Trimming removed 5 bases at V and 0 bases at J, with 7 bases between. The CDR3 spans 13 residues. Overall study results and limits: Study of thyroid tissue was not done, with only peripheral blood studied.

The sample holds many counts of this clonotype. Its antigen is not known. Time point described: newly diagnosed GD, antithyroid drugs for less than 3 months. Generation of the TCR library employed RNA extracted from PBMCs. In building TCR beta libraries, iRepertoire HTBI primers were used together with Arm-PCR of CDR3 regions. MiXCR was run by TCRdb on the multiplex PCR reads, yielding one entry per CDR3 protein. The profile covers 200,000 to 250,000 distinct CDR3 sequences, with less than 20% appearing a single time and 12% taken by the ten largest. This sample was shared with a second study, whose subject was T cells in Graves' hyperthyroidism and ophthalmopathy. In that study: These patients, aged 18 to 65, had recently diagnosed hyperthyroidism lasting under 2 months. Diagnoses rested on clinical symptoms, serum thyroxine and TRAb, thyroid ultrasound and orbital computed tomography.

The V gene is TRBV12-3 or TRBV12-4, the J gene TRBJ2-5; tentative D call: TRBD1 (6 bases). This TCR came from a woman younger than 45 with Graves disease. The sample consisted of peripheral blood mononuclear cells (PBMCs), taken at new diagnosis, from a patient treated with antithyroid drugs. This CDR3 is CASSRTDQETQYF. The CDR3 region has the DNA TGTGCCAGCAGTCGGACAGACCAAGAGACCCAGTACTTC.